The rows below give T cell receptor beta chains drawn from one sample of a study of blood T cell repertoires in COVID-19. Method: immunoSEQ multiplex PCR; TCRdb's copy keeps in-frame clones and lacks some. The data contain about 130,000 clones, approximately 81% of them singletons. The specimen sequenced was peripheral blood. The source of these receptors is a woman in her 30s who had recovered from COVID-19. The CDR3 runs from the conserved cysteine through the conserved F or W. Each record gives: J gene, CDR3 length, clone size, V gene, D gene, CDR3 DNA, CDR3 protein. D genes are given only for firm matches. Clone size is stated in some rows and not others, as once, few, many or a class when expanded.

j_call: TRBJ1-2; cdr3_length: 14; clone_size: -; v_call: TRBV9; d_call: -; cdr3_nt: TGTGCCAGCAGCCCGGTTGGGGGCTACTATGGCTACACCTTC; cdr3_aa: CASSPVGGYYGYTF
j_call: TRBJ2-1; cdr3_length: 15; clone_size: -; v_call: TRBV7-3; d_call: -; cdr3_nt: TGTGCCAGCAGCCGACTAGTAGGACAAACCAATGAGCAGTTCTTC; cdr3_aa: CASSRLVGQTNEQFF
j_call: TRBJ2-7; cdr3_length: 16; clone_size: few; v_call: TRBV3-1/TRBV3-2; d_call: -; cdr3_nt: TGTGCCAGCAGCCTCCTCGGCAGCGGTCTCTGGGACGAGCAGTACTTC; cdr3_aa: CASSLLGSGLWDEQYF
j_call: TRBJ2-7; cdr3_length: 16; clone_size: many; v_call: TRBV3-1/TRBV3-2; d_call: -; cdr3_nt: TGTGCCAGCAGCCCCCCCCGCGGCCGTGAGACCTACGAGCAGTACTTC; cdr3_aa: CASSPPRGRETYEQYF
j_call: TRBJ2-1; cdr3_length: 13; clone_size: -; v_call: TRBV9; d_call: -; cdr3_nt: TGTGCCAGCAGCGGCCTCATAGACAATGAGCAGTTCTTC; cdr3_aa: CASSGLIDNEQFF
j_call: TRBJ2-7; cdr3_length: 14; clone_size: -; v_call: TRBV5-4; d_call: TRBD2; cdr3_nt: TGTGCCAGCAGCTTGGGTAGCGGGGGCTACGAGCAGTACTTC; cdr3_aa: CASSLGSGGYEQYF
j_call: TRBJ2-3; cdr3_length: 15; clone_size: -; v_call: TRBV7-9; d_call: TRBD2; cdr3_nt: TGTGCCAGCAGCCCCGGGACTAGCGGCACAGATACGCAGTATTTT; cdr3_aa: CASSPGTSGTDTQYF
j_call: TRBJ1-1; cdr3_length: 13; clone_size: -; v_call: TRBV7-3; d_call: -; cdr3_nt: TGTGCCAGCAGCTCACAGGGTTTTACTGAAGCTTTCTTT; cdr3_aa: CASSSQGFTEAFF
j_call: TRBJ2-7; cdr3_length: 13; clone_size: -; v_call: TRBV10-3; d_call: -; cdr3_nt: TGTGCCATCAGTACAGGGCAGGGGTACGAGCAGTACTTC; cdr3_aa: CAISTGQGYEQYF
j_call: TRBJ2-1; cdr3_length: 16; clone_size: -; v_call: TRBV6-2/TRBV6-3; d_call: TRBD2; cdr3_nt: TGTGCCAGCAGTTACGTCGGGAGGAGCTCCTACAATGAGCAGTTCTTC; cdr3_aa: CASSYVGRSSYNEQFF
j_call: TRBJ2-7; cdr3_length: 14; clone_size: once; v_call: TRBV11-2; d_call: TRBD1; cdr3_nt: TGTGCCAGCAGCTCACACAGGGGGGCCTACGAGCAGTACTTC; cdr3_aa: CASSSHRGAYEQYF
j_call: TRBJ1-5; cdr3_length: 14; clone_size: -; v_call: TRBV19; d_call: -; cdr3_nt: TGTGCCAGTAGTATGGCGGGGTCGGGTCAGCCCCAGCATTTT; cdr3_aa: CASSMAGSGQPQHF
j_call: TRBJ2-1; cdr3_length: 10; clone_size: -; v_call: TRBV2; d_call: -; cdr3_nt: TGTGCCAGCAGCCAGGGCAGGCAGTTCTTC; cdr3_aa: CASSQGRQFF
j_call: TRBJ2-1; cdr3_length: 15; clone_size: -; v_call: TRBV3-1/TRBV3-2; d_call: TRBD2; cdr3_nt: TGTGCCAGCAGCGGGCGGGGGGGCCCCTACAATGAGCAGTTCTTC; cdr3_aa: CASSGRGGPYNEQFF
j_call: TRBJ1-1; cdr3_length: 12; clone_size: -; v_call: TRBV9; d_call: -; cdr3_nt: TGTGCCAGCAGCCCTACCATCACTGAAGCTTTCTTT; cdr3_aa: CASSPTITEAFF
j_call: TRBJ1-1; cdr3_length: 15; clone_size: -; v_call: TRBV7-9; d_call: -; cdr3_nt: TGTGCCAGCAGCTTAGCTTTCCAGCGGGACACTGAAGCTTTCTTT; cdr3_aa: CASSLAFQRDTEAFF
j_call: TRBJ2-5; cdr3_length: 16; clone_size: -; v_call: TRBV4-1; d_call: TRBD1; cdr3_nt: TGCGCCAGCAGCCCGTTCCCGAGGGGGCGAGCCGAGACCCAGTACTTC; cdr3_aa: CASSPFPRGRAETQYF
j_call: TRBJ2-7; cdr3_length: 15; clone_size: -; v_call: TRBV4-1; d_call: TRBD2; cdr3_nt: TGCGCCAGCAGCCATGGGGAGCGGGGACCCTACGAGCAGTACTTC; cdr3_aa: CASSHGERGPYEQYF
j_call: TRBJ2-7; cdr3_length: 16; clone_size: -; v_call: TRBV27; d_call: TRBD1; cdr3_nt: TGTGCCAGCAGTTCCCCTTCACAGGGGAACTTCCACGAGCAGTACTTC; cdr3_aa: CASSSPSQGNFHEQYF
j_call: TRBJ1-5; cdr3_length: 15; clone_size: few; v_call: TRBV7-9; d_call: -; cdr3_nt: TGTGCCAGCAGCTCAGATAGACTAGCGGGGGAGCCCCAGCATTTT; cdr3_aa: CASSSDRLAGEPQHF
j_call: TRBJ1-4; cdr3_length: 15; clone_size: -; v_call: TRBV18; d_call: -; cdr3_nt: TGTGCCAGCTCACCATGGTCAGCAACTAATGAAAAACTGTTTTTT; cdr3_aa: CASSPWSATNEKLFF
j_call: TRBJ2-2; cdr3_length: 14; clone_size: -; v_call: TRBV5-1; d_call: -; cdr3_nt: TGCGCCAGCAGCTTGACAGTAAACACCGGGGAGCTGTTTTTT; cdr3_aa: CASSLTVNTGELFF
j_call: TRBJ1-4; cdr3_length: 12; clone_size: few; v_call: TRBV5-6; d_call: -; cdr3_nt: TGTGCCAGCAGCTTACGGAGGGAAAAACTGTTTTTT; cdr3_aa: CASSLRREKLFF
j_call: TRBJ2-5; cdr3_length: 10; clone_size: -; v_call: TRBV20-1; d_call: TRBD2; cdr3_nt: TGCAGTGCCGGACTAGCGCCCCAGTACTTC; cdr3_aa: CSAGLAPQYF
j_call: TRBJ1-3; cdr3_length: 11; clone_size: -; v_call: TRBV2; d_call: -; cdr3_nt: TGTGCCAGCAGTTTACAGAACACCATATATTTT; cdr3_aa: CASSLQNTIYF
j_call: TRBJ2-5; cdr3_length: 13; clone_size: -; v_call: TRBV11-1; d_call: -; cdr3_nt: TGTGCCAGCAGCTTGGACAGCCAAGAGACCCAGTACTTC; cdr3_aa: CASSLDSQETQYF
j_call: TRBJ2-1; cdr3_length: 16; clone_size: -; v_call: TRBV7-9; d_call: TRBD2; cdr3_nt: TGTGCCAGCAGCCTTTACGGGACTAGAGATTACAATGAGCAGTTCTTC; cdr3_aa: CASSLYGTRDYNEQFF
j_call: TRBJ2-1; cdr3_length: 17; clone_size: -; v_call: TRBV3-1/TRBV3-2; d_call: TRBD2; cdr3_nt: TGTGCCAGCAGCCAAGGCACTAGCGGGAGACCTGACAATGAGCAGTTCTTC; cdr3_aa: CASSQGTSGRPDNEQFF
j_call: TRBJ1-2; cdr3_length: 16; clone_size: few; v_call: TRBV3-1/TRBV3-2; d_call: TRBD1; cdr3_nt: TGTGCCAGCAGCCAAGAGACAGGGGCCCTCATCTATGGCTACACCTTC; cdr3_aa: CASSQETGALIYGYTF
j_call: TRBJ2-7; cdr3_length: 13; clone_size: -; v_call: TRBV14; d_call: -; cdr3_nt: TGTGCCAGCAGCCAAAGGAGGGACTACGAGCAGTACTTC; cdr3_aa: CASSQRRDYEQYF
j_call: TRBJ2-7; cdr3_length: 17; clone_size: -; v_call: TRBV11-2; d_call: -; cdr3_nt: TGTGCCAGCAGCCCTCTTACGGGACACCTGAGCTCCTACGAGCAGTACTTC; cdr3_aa: CASSPLTGHLSSYEQYF
j_call: TRBJ1-1; cdr3_length: 15; clone_size: -; v_call: TRBV27; d_call: TRBD1; cdr3_nt: TGTGCCAGCAGTAGTCCCCGGACAGGGAGGACTGAAGCTTTCTTT; cdr3_aa: CASSSPRTGRTEAFF
j_call: TRBJ1-1; cdr3_length: 14; clone_size: -; v_call: TRBV29-1; d_call: -; cdr3_nt: TGCAGCGTTGCGCGGTTGTATGTTAACACTGAAGCTTTCTTT; cdr3_aa: CSVARLYVNTEAFF
j_call: TRBJ1-1; cdr3_length: 16; clone_size: -; v_call: TRBV5-1; d_call: -; cdr3_nt: TGCGCCAGCAGCTTGACCCTCGGGGGGGCATACACTGAAGCTTTCTTT; cdr3_aa: CASSLTLGGAYTEAFF
j_call: TRBJ1-5; cdr3_length: 15; clone_size: -; v_call: TRBV3-1/TRBV3-2; d_call: -; cdr3_nt: TGTGCCAGCAGCCTGTCGGGTGTGAGCAATCAGCCCCAGCATTTT; cdr3_aa: CASSLSGVSNQPQHF
j_call: TRBJ1-6; cdr3_length: 17; clone_size: -; v_call: TRBV27; d_call: -; cdr3_nt: TGTGCCAGCAGACCTACCGGGGTCAGAGCCCCAAATTCACCCCTCCACTTT; cdr3_aa: CASRPTGVRAPNSPLHF
j_call: TRBJ1-4; cdr3_length: 16; clone_size: -; v_call: TRBV7-2; d_call: TRBD1; cdr3_nt: TGTGCCAGCAGCTCACGGACAGGGGCAACTAATGAAAAACTGTTTTTT; cdr3_aa: CASSSRTGATNEKLFF
j_call: TRBJ2-7; cdr3_length: 14; clone_size: -; v_call: TRBV30; d_call: -; cdr3_nt: TGTGCCTGGAGGCGGGGCGGGCCTTCCTACGAGCAGTACTTC; cdr3_aa: CAWRRGGPSYEQYF
j_call: TRBJ2-1; cdr3_length: 15; clone_size: -; v_call: TRBV19; d_call: -; cdr3_nt: TGTGCCTCTGGCGTGGGCTTTAGGGGAAACAATGAGCAGTTCTTC; cdr3_aa: CASGVGFRGNNEQFF
j_call: TRBJ2-7; cdr3_length: 14; clone_size: -; v_call: TRBV19; d_call: TRBD2; cdr3_nt: TGTGCCAGTAGTACGACTAGCGGGGCCTACGAGCAGTACTTC; cdr3_aa: CASSTTSGAYEQYF
j_call: TRBJ2-7; cdr3_length: 14; clone_size: -; v_call: TRBV10-3; d_call: TRBD1; cdr3_nt: TGTGCCATCGCTGGTGGGACAGTCGGGTACGAGCAGTACTTC; cdr3_aa: CAIAGGTVGYEQYF